This TCR beta chain originates from a study of blood T cell repertoires in COVID-19. Study at large: Specimens from acute and convalescent COVID-19 originated in the United States, Italy and Spain. PBMCs, B-cell-depleted T cells, or T cells provided the cDNA or gDNA that made up the material.

Original methodology: Counts of nucleated cells, estimated from reference gene primer amplification, were obtained. The table came from immunoSEQ multiplex PCR; TCRdb's copy has only in-frame clones and leaves some out. The V and J calls and the clone size are those of that table, but D and trimming were determined from the DNA. Seen here are some 80,000 clones, over 75% observed once, and the top ten hold about 12%. This CDR3 has 13 amino acids. The germline V gene encodes CDR1 WSHSY and CDR2 SAAADI. The J segment lost 0 bases and the V segment lost 6 bases, leaving 2 bases of the junction unmatched.

The chain recombines TRBV10-2 with TRBJ2-7; TRBD1 agrees at 7 bases. This TCR was recovered from a man older than 75 with acute or convalescent COVID-19. Sequencing used peripheral blood. In DNA, the CDR3 is TGCGCCAGCAGGGGACAGAGCTCCTACGAGCAGTACTTC. This sequence encodes CASRGQSSYEQYF.